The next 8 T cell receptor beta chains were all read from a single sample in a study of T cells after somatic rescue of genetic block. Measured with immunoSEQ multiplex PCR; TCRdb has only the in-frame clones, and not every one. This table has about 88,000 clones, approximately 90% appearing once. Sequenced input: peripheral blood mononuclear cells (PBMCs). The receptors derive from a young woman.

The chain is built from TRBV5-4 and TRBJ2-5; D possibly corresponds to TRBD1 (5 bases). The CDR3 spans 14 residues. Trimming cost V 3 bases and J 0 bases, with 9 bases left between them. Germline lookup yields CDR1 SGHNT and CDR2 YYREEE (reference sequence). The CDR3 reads CASSSRQYQETQYF. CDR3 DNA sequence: TGTGCCAGCAGCTCAAGACAGTACCAAGAGACCCAGTACTTC.

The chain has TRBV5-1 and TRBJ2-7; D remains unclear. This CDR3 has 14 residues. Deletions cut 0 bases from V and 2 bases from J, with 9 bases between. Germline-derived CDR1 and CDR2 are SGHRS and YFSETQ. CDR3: CASSLVGQTYEQYF. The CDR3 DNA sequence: TGCGCCAGCAGCTTGGTGGGCCAGACCTACGAGCAGTACTTC. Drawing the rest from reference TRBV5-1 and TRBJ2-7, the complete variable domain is KAGVTQTPRYLIKTRGQQVTLSCSPISGHRSVSWYQQTPGQGLQFLFEYFSETQRNKGNFPGRFSGRQFSNSRSEMNVSTLELGDSALYLCASSLVGQTYEQYFGPGTRLTVT.

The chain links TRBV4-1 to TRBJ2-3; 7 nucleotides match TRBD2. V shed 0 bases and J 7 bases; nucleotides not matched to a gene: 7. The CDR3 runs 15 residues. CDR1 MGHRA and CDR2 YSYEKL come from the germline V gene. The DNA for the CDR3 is TGCGCCAGCAGCCAAGATTTTCGGGGACTATATACGCAGTATTTT. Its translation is CASSQDFRGLYTQYF.

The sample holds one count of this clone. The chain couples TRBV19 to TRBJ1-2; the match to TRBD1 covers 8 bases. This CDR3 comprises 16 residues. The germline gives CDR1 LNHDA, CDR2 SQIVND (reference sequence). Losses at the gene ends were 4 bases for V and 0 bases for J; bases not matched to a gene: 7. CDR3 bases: TGTGCCAGTAGTACAAGGACAGGGCCTACTAACTATGGCTACACCTTC. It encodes CASSTRTGPTNYGYTF.

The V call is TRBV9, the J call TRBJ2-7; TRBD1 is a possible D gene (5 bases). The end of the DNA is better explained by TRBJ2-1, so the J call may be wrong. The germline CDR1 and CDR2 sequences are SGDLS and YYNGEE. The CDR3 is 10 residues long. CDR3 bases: TGTGCCAGCGCTGGGGCTGAGCAGTTCTTC. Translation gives CASAGAEQFF.

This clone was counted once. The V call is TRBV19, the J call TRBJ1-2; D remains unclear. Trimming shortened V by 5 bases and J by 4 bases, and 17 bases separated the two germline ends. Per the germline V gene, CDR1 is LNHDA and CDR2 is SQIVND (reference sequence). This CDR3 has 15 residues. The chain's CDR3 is CASSVGPQRTYGYTF. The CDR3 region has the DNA TGTGCCAGTAGTGTTGGACCGCAAAGGACCTATGGCTACACCTTC.

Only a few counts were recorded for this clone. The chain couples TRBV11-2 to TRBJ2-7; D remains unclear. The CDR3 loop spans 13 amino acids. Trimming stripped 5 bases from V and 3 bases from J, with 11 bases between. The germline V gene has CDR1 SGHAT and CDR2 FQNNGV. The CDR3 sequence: CASSLGTLYEQYF. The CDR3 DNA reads TGTGCCAGCAGCCTGGGAACTCTCTACGAGCAGTACTTC.

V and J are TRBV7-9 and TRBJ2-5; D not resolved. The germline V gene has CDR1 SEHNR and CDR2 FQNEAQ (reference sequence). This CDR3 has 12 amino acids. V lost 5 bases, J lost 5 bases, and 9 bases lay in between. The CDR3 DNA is TGTGCCAGCAGCCCGGCGCGGGAGACCCAGTACTTC. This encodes CASSPARETQYF. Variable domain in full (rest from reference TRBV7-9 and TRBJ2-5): DTGVSQNPRHKITKRGQNVTFRCDPISEHNRLYWYRQTLGQGPEFLTYFQNEAQLEKSRLLSDRFSAERPKGSFSTLEIQRTEQGDSAMYLCASSPARETQYFGPGTRLLVL.